The 23 T cell receptor beta chains below come from one sample, sequenced in a study of CXCR3-negative and CXCR3-positive naive CD8 T cells. Via 5' RACE with UMI labels, TRB cDNA libraries were prepared. TCRdb re-called the 5' RACE reads, yielding one record per CDR3 amino acid sequence without DNA. This sample's table reports around 40,000 distinct CDR3 sequences. The sequencing sample was made of memory CD8+ T cells from blood. These receptors were collected from a human donor in good health. Some clones in this sample may be carry-over from other donors' samples.

The chain has TRBV6-6 and TRBJ1-2. The CDR3 sequence is 12 residues long. Germline CDR1 MNHNY, CDR2 SVGAGI (reference sequence). The chain's CDR3 is CASSYTNYGYTF.

The chain uses TRBV20-1 and TRBJ2-1; TCRdb's D call, TRBD1, is unchecked because there is no DNA. The germline gives CDR1 DFQATT, CDR2 SNEGSKA (reference sequence). The CDR3 has 14 residues. The CDR3 loop reads CSARDRGNINEQFF.

The gene calls are TRBV7-9 and TRBJ2-3; the D gene TCRdb calls, TRBD1, cannot be checked with no DNA. The germline V gene has CDR1 SEHNR and CDR2 FQNEAQ (reference sequence). The CDR3 length is 17 residues. CDR3 loop: CASSSHPSRGSTDTQYF.

The chain combines TRBV3-1 with TRBJ2-3; TCRdb's assignment of TRBD2 cannot be checked, as there is no DNA. The CDR3 length is 21 residues. Germline lookup yields CDR1 LGHDT and CDR2 YNNKEL (reference sequence). CDR3 residues: CASSQTLGLAGGAPPTDTQYF.

The V and J genes are TRBV14 and TRBJ2-7. Looked up from germline, CDR1 is SGHDN and CDR2 is FVKESK. The CDR3 runs to 16 residues. CDR3 protein: CASSQEIELGVYEQYF.

The chain joins TRBV7-9 to TRBJ1-2. The length of the CDR3 is 16 residues. The germline gives CDR1 SEHNR, CDR2 FQNEAQ (reference sequence). The CDR3 loop is CASSPTGNSRSFVYTF.

The chain's CDR3 is CASSVGGSTNEQYF. The genes are TRBV7-3 and TRBJ2-7. The CDR3 extends over 14 amino acids. Germline values: CDR1 SGHTA, CDR2 FQGTGA.

This chain joins TRBV19 and TRBJ1-1. Looked up from germline, CDR1 is LNHDA and CDR2 is SQIVND (reference sequence). The CDR3 length is 12 residues. CDR3 region: CASSIGGAEAFF.

The CDR3 here is CSAENRDRGHGYTF. The chain joins TRBV20-1 to TRBJ1-2; TCRdb gives TRBD1 as the D gene, but with no DNA this cannot be confirmed. The CDR3 runs 14 residues. The germline V gene encodes CDR1 DFQATT and CDR2 SNEGSKA (reference sequence).

CDR3 amino acids: CASSPQDSLAGGVYEQYF. The chain is built from TRBV7-9 and TRBJ2-7; the TCRdb D gene call, TRBD2, has no DNA to confirm it. Germline V gene data show CDR1 as SEHNR and CDR2 as FQNEAQ (reference sequence). The CDR3 extends over 18 amino acids.

The genes are TRBV20-1 and TRBJ1-2. CDR1 is DFQATT, CDR2 SNEGSKA, per germline (reference sequence). The CDR3 totals 13 residues. This CDR3 reads CSARDGTSYGYTF.

This chain joins TRBV28 and TRBJ2-6; as DNA is missing, the TRBD1 call by TCRdb cannot be tested. CDR1 is MDHEN, CDR2 SYDVKM, per germline. The CDR3 spans 18 residues. The CDR3 reads CASSSITPGGAGANVLTF.

The chain employs TRBV28 and TRBJ2-5; there is no DNA to check the TCRdb D call of TRBD1. The CDR3 is made up of 15 amino acids. CDR1 and CDR2 from the germline V gene are MDHEN and SYDVKM. CDR3 amino acids: CASSFARTPQETQYF.

The chain combines TRBV12-3 or TRBV12-4 with TRBJ2-3; TCRdb designates TRBD2, a call that cannot be tested without DNA. The length of the CDR3 is 19 residues. CDR3: CASSLGFLQERYHTDTQYF.

The chain couples TRBV2 to TRBJ2-7; lacking DNA, the TRBD1 call made by TCRdb goes unchecked. CDR3 length equals 13 residues. Germline V gene lookup returns CDR1 SNHLY and CDR2 FYNNEI. The CDR3 loop is CASRGQGSYEQYF.

The chain links TRBV5-8 to TRBJ1-5; TCRdb gives TRBD1 as the D gene, but with no DNA this cannot be confirmed. Germline-derived CDR1 and CDR2 are SGHTS and YDEGEE. This CDR3 spans 15 amino acids. Here the CDR3 reads CASSLGTGYPQPQHF.

The V call is TRBV19, the J call TRBJ2-7; the D call of TRBD1 rests on TCRdb alone, since no DNA is present to check it. The CDR3 loop spans 16 amino acids. Germline loops: CDR1 LNHDA, CDR2 SQIVND (reference sequence). CDR3 sequence reads: CASSVLPGQGYYEQYF.

The chain has TRBV28 and TRBJ2-7; TCRdb outputs TRBD1, but without DNA this stays unchecked. The CDR3 sequence is 14 residues long. CDR1 MDHEN and CDR2 SYDVKM come from the germline V gene. CDR3 residues: CASRRDRGNYEQYF.

V gene TRBV7-9 combines with J gene TRBJ1-1. In germline, CDR1 is SEHNR, CDR2 FQNEAQ (reference sequence). CDR3 size: 15 residues. The CDR3 sequence: CASSLVEVLGTEAFF.

The J gene is TRBJ1-1, the V gene TRBV5-6; TCRdb designates TRBD1, a call that cannot be tested without DNA. Looked up from germline, CDR1 is SGHDT and CDR2 is YYEEEE. This CDR3 contains 14 residues. This CDR3 is CASSLTGRNTEAFF.

The V and J genes are TRBV13 and TRBJ2-5. The CDR3 covers 15 residues. Germline V gene data show CDR1 as PRHDT and CDR2 as FYEKMQ (reference sequence). CDR3 protein: CASSLRTSVQETQYF.

This chain links TRBV9 with TRBJ2-7. The CDR3 is made up of 13 amino acids. CDR1 and CDR2 (germline): SGDLS, YYNGEE. The CDR3 protein is CASSGSGSYEQYF.

This sequence joins TRBV5-6 and TRBJ2-5; the D call of TRBD2 rests on TCRdb alone, since no DNA is present to check it. The CDR3 has 18 amino acids. Germline V gene sequence: CDR1 SGHDT, CDR2 YYEEEE. CDR3 residues: CASSPLRRDYLPQETQYF.